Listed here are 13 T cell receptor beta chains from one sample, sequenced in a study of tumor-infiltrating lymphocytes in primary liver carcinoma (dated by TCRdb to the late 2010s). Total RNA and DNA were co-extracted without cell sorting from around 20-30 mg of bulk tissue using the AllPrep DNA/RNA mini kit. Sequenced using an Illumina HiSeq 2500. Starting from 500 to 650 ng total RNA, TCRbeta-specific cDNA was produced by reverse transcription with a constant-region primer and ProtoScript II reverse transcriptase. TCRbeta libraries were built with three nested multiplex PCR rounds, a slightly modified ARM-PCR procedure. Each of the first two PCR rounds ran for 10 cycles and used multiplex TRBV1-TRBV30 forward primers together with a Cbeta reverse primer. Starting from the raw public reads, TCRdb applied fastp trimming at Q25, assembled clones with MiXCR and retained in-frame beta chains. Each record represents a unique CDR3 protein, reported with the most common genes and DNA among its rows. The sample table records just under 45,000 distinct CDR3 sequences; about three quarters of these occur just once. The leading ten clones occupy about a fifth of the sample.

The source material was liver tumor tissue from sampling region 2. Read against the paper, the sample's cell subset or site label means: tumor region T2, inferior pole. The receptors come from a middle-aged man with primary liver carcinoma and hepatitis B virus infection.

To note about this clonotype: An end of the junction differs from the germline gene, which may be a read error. The CDR3 bases are TGTCCCAGCAGCTTCGAAGGAGGGACCCAGTACTTC. Residues: CPSSFEGGTQYF. The genes are TRBV7-9 and TRBJ2-5; tentative D call: TRBD2 (5 bases). Germline CDR1 is SEHNR and CDR2 is FQNEAQ (reference sequence). This CDR3 spans 12 amino acids.

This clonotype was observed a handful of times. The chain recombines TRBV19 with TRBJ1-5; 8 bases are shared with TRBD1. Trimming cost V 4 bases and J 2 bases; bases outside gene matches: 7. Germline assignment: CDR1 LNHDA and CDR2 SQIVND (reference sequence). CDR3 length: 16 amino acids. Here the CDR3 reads CASSTDRGSGNQPQHF. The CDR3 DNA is TGTGCCAGTAGTACCGACAGGGGTTCGGGCAATCAGCCCCAGCATTTT.

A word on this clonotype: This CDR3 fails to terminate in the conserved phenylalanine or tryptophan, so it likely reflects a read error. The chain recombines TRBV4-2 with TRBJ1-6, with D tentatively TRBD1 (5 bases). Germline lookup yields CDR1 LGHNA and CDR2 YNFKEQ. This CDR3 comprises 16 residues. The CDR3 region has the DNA TGTGCCAGTAGCCAAGAGGGGTCAGGAGGGGATTCACCCCTCCACCTT. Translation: CASSQEGSGGDSPLHL.

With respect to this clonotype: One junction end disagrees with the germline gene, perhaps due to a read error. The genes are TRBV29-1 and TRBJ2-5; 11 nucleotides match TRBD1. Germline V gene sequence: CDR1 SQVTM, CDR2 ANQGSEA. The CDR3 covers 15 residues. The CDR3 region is CIVEADRGQAETRYF. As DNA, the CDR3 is TGCATCGTTGAAGCGGACAGGGGGCAAGCAGAGACCCGGTACTTC.

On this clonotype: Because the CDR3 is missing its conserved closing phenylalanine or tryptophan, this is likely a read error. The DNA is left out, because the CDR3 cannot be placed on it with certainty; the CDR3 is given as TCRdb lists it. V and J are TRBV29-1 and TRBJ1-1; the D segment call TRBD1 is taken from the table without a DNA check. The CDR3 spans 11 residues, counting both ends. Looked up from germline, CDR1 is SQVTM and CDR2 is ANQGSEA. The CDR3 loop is CSGGHNTETFY.

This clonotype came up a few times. The CDR3 region has the DNA TGTGCCAGCAGTTTAGATCCGAGTGGGAGCACAGATACGCAGTATTTT. Translation: CASSLDPSGSTDTQYF. The chain joins TRBV12-3 or TRBV12-4 to TRBJ2-3; D is undetermined. The CDR3 sequence is 16 residues long. Trimming took 1 base from V and 0 from J, leaving 11 bases between them.

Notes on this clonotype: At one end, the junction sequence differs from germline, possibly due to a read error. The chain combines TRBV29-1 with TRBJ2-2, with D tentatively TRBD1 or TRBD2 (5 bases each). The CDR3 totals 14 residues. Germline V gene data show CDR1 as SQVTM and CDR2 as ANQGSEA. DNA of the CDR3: TGCAGCGTCCTCGGTCCGGGACCCACCGGGGAACTGTCTTTC. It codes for CSVLGPGPTGELSF.

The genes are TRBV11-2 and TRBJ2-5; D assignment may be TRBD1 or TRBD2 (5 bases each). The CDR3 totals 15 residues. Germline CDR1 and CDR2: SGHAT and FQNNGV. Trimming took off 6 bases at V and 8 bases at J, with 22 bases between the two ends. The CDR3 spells CASSLTPHDWDTQYF. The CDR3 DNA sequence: TGTGCCAGCAGTTTAACCCCCCATGACTGGGACACCCAGTACTTC.

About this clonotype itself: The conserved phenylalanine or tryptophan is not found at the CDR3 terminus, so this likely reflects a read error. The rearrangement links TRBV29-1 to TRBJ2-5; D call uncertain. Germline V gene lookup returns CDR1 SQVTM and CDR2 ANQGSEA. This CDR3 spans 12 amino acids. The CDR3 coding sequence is TGCAGCGTTGGAGTGCAGCAAGAGAGCCAGTACCTC. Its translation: CSVGVQQESQYL.

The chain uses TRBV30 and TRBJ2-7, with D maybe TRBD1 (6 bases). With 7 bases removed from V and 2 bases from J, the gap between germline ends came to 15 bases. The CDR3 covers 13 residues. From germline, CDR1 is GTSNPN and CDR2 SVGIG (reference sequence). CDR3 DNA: TGTGCCTCCCCAGGACAGACCCCCTACGAGCAGTACTTC. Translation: CASPGQTPYEQYF.

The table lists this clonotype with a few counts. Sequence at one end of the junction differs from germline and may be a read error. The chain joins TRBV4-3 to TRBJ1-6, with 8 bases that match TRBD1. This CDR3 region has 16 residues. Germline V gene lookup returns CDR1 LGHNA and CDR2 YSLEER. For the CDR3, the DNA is TGCGCCAGCAGCCATCTAACTGGACAGGGTGGGTCTCCCCTCAACTTT. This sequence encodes CASSHLTGQGGSPLNF.

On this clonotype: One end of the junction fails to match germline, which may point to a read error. CDR3 residues: CASSSGGTPDTQYF. The CDR3 DNA is TGTGCTAGCAGTTCAGGGGGGACTCCAGATACGCAGTATTTT. The chain links TRBV12-3 or TRBV12-4 to TRBJ2-3; the D gene is possibly TRBD1 (7 bases). The CDR3 is 14 residues long.

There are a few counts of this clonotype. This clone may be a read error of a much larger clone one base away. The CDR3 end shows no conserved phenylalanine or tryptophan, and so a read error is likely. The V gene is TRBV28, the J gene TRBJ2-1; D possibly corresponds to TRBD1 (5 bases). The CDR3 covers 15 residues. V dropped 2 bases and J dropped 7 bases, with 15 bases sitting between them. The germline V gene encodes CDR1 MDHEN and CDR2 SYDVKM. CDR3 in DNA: TGTGCCAGCAGTTTAGTTGGGGCATCTGGGAATGAGCAGTTCCTC. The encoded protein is CASSLVGASGNEQFL.